Sequencing of this T cell receptor (beta chain) was carried out in a study of blood T cell repertoires in COVID-19. Across the study: Material from acute and convalescent COVID-19 was sourced from the United States, Italy and Spain.

Assay used: immunoSEQ multiplex PCR; TCRdb lists only in-frame clones, some missing. Among 150,000 to 200,000 clones, approximately 80% were seen once, and the ten largest hold roughly 14%. V lost 8 bases, J lost 2 bases, and 13 bases lay in between. This CDR3 comprises 14 residues. CDR1 and CDR2 (germline): MNHNY, SVGAGI (reference sequence). Sequencing was performed on PBMCs or T cells enriched from blood (not recorded which). The receptor comes from a man aged 55 to 69 who had been exposed to COVID-19. The V gene is TRBV6-6, the J gene TRBJ1-5; D not certain. CDR3 nucleotides: TGTGCCAGCTCGGGAGATGGTGGCAATCAGCCCCAGCATTTT. Translated: CASSGDGGNQPQHF.